This paragraph covers one TCR beta chain sequence. The antigen is undetermined. Assay used: immunoSEQ multiplex PCR; TCRdb lists only in-frame clones, some missing. Among over 60,000 clones listed, about 85% were seen once. The entry originates in a study of OX40 agonist ivuxolimab in advanced cancers. Across the study: Patients treated during dose escalation were battling hepatocellular carcinoma, melanoma, renal cell or head and neck cancer. Averaging 60 years in age, with a range of about 23 to 79, the cohort was around 85% male. The study, taken as a whole, reports: In the 0.1 to 3.0 mg/kg range, CD4+ and CD8+ blood T cells had expanded clonally by week 6. CD8+ T cells were the subset that, on average, had more expanded clones than CD4+.

The V gene lost 6 bases and the J gene lost 2 bases, with 12 bases spanning the gap. This CDR3 comprises 14 residues. Per germline, CDR1 WSHSY and CDR2 SAAADI. The chain uses TRBV10-2 and TRBJ2-3, with no clear D. The sequence was collected from an adult with an advanced solid tumor such as melanoma, head and neck, liver or kidney cancer. Here the sequenced sample was CD4+ or CD8+ T cells sorted from blood, taken in a trial of the OX40 agonist ivuxolimab. CDR3 sequence: CASSSPPTTDTQYF. CDR3 in DNA: TGCGCCAGCAGCTCGCCGCCAACCACAGATACGCAGTATTTT.